What follows are 9 T cell receptor beta chains derived from one specimen sequenced in a study of blood T cell repertoires in COVID-19. The protocol was immunoSEQ multiplex PCR, while the TCRdb copy is restricted to in-frame clones and leaves out a portion. The data hold about 150,000 clones, with approximately 82% observed a single time. The sample consisted of peripheral blood. The receptors come from a human donor with acute or convalescent COVID-19. The donor label of this sample is uncertain.

V is TRBV19 and J is TRBJ2-2; 8 positions match TRBD1. V lost 3 bases, J lost 7 bases, and 4 bases stayed unmatched. The CDR3 extends over 14 amino acids. Germline CDR1 and CDR2: LNHDA and SQIVND (reference sequence). The CDR3 region is CASSITTGGGELFF. The CDR3 DNA is TGTGCCAGTAGTATTACCACAGGGGGCGGGGAGCTGTTTTTT. Together with reference TRBV19 and TRBJ2-2, the CDR3 gives the full variable domain: DGGITQSPKYLFRKEGQNVTLSCEQNLNHDAMYWYRQDPGQGLRLIYYSQIVNDFQKGDIAEGYSVSREKKESFPLTVTSAQKNPTAFYLCASSITTGGGELFFGEGSRLTVL.

This chain links TRBV30 with TRBJ1-4; 9 positions match TRBD1. The CDR3 contains 15 residues. Germline-derived CDR1 and CDR2 are GTSNPN and SVGIG (reference sequence). The junction had 6 bases not matched to a gene; V was cut back by 7 bases and J by 0 bases. CDR3 sequence: CAYGTGISTNEKLFF. As DNA, the CDR3 is TGTGCCTACGGGACAGGGATTTCAACTAATGAAAAACTGTTTTTT.

The J gene is TRBJ1-1, the V gene TRBV30; D ambiguous. The CDR3 has 15 amino acids. Between the trimmed V and J ends, which lost 0 bases and 1 base, there was a span of 12 bases. Germline lookup yields CDR1 GTSNPN and CDR2 SVGIG (reference sequence). The CDR3 loop is CAWSVRYRTNTEAFF. CDR3 DNA: TGTGCCTGGAGTGTACGCTACAGAACGAACACTGAAGCTTTCTTT.

V and J are TRBV7-9 and TRBJ1-2; the match to TRBD1 covers 7 bases. Germline V gene lookup returns CDR1 SEHNR and CDR2 FQNEAQ (reference sequence). The CDR3 is 17 amino acids. V gave up 1 base and J gave up 5 bases; unmatched junction bases: 13. CDR3 protein: CASSLVEQGRGRYGYTF. As DNA, the CDR3 is TGTGCCAGCAGCTTAGTGGAACAGGGGCGAGGACGATATGGCTACACCTTC. Together with reference TRBV7-9 and TRBJ1-2, the CDR3 gives the full variable domain: DTGVSQNPRHKITKRGQNVTFRCDPISEHNRLYWYRQTLGQGPEFLTYFQNEAQLEKSRLLSDRFSAERPKGSFSTLEIQRTEQGDSAMYLCASSLVEQGRGRYGYTFGSGTRLTVV.

The sample holds a few counts of this clone. This chain connects TRBV2 to TRBJ2-7; no firm D call. V was clipped by 4 bases and J by 6 bases, with 7 bases between them. The CDR3 runs to 11 residues. The germline V gene encodes CDR1 SNHLY and CDR2 FYNNEI. The CDR3 DNA reads as TGTGCCAGCAGTGCCATTTCCGAGCAGTACTTC. Translated, it gives CASSAISEQYF.

The genes are TRBV4-1 and TRBJ1-5; 8 bases align to TRBD1. Germline V gene lookup returns CDR1 MGHRA and CDR2 YSYEKL. CDR3 length: 15 residues. V trimming: 4 bases; J trimming: 8 bases; junction bases outside the gene matches: 10. The CDR3 region has the DNA TGCGCCAGCAGCCTTAGCACAGGGGGTTTTGAGCCCCAGCATTTT. Its translation: CASSLSTGGFEPQHF.

The chain joins TRBV6-5 to TRBJ2-1, with TRBD2 matching 11 bases. CDR3 length: 15 amino acids. In germline, CDR1 is MNHEY, CDR2 SVGAGI. J was trimmed by 8 bases and V by 6 bases; bases with no gene match: 9. CDR3 nucleotide sequence: TGTGCCAGCAGAGGTAGGACTAGCGGGTCGGATGAGCAGTTCTTC. This gives the protein CASRGRTSGSDEQFF.

The genes are TRBV6-5 and TRBJ2-3, with 8 nucleotides matching TRBD1. The CDR3 totals 13 residues. Germline V CDR1 and CDR2: MNHEY, SVGAGI. The V segment lost 6 bases and the J segment 5 bases; nucleotides outside the gene matches: 4. Written as DNA, the CDR3 is TGTGCCAGCAGGGACAGGGTCGTAGATACGCAGTATTTT. Its translation: CASRDRVVDTQYF.

CDR3 loop: CASSPRTGFSGANVLTF. CDR3 bases: TGTGCCAGCAGCCCCCGGACAGGCTTTTCGGGGGCCAACGTCCTGACTTTC. The rearrangement joins TRBV3-1 (or the pseudogene TRBV3-2) to TRBJ2-6, with 7 bases lining up with TRBD1. Germline V gene lookup returns CDR1 LGHDT and CDR2 YNNKEL (reference sequence). The CDR3 length is 17 residues. The J segment lost 4 bases and the V segment lost 4 bases, leaving 10 bases of the junction unmatched.